This T cell receptor beta chain is from a study of lymphopenia after photon versus proton radiotherapy (dated by TCRdb to between 2019 and 2020). For context, the study as a whole: Photon and proton radiation therapy were compared by the study for their immunological effects in patients with gastrointestinal tumors who developed high-grade lymphopenia. The roughly 18 patients in the cohort had gastrointestinal tumors, were treated with either photon or proton therapy, and subsequently developed lymphopenia. The study aimed to characterize how the two radiation modalities differ in their impact on the immune system.

Worth noting for this clone: The antigen this receptor binds is unknown. Base qualities are not at hand, and no much larger clone is one base apart.

The library was obtained by the immunoSEQ multiplex PCR assay. T cell repertoires were profiled by deep sequencing of rearranged TCR beta loci, alongside multiparametric flow cytometry. The source is immuneACCESS, and TCRdb retained only in-frame sequences with V and J called. Part of the clones is not carried over; for the studies checked, unresolved V genes explain less than half of this, and the remainder is unexplained. For this sample there are roughly 150,000 clones; 80% to 90% appear just once. The ten largest clones represent about 4.7% of the sample. General conclusions and limits of the study: The survival association was assessed only in patients who died, and better survival with proton therapy was presented by the authors as a possibility rather than a demonstrated result. During treatment, patients who received proton therapy stayed relatively stable, whereas patients who received photon therapy lost naive T cells and TCR diversity and gained effector/memory populations. After the lymphocyte count nadir, photon-treated repertoires showed oligoclonal expansion, especially of CD8+ Temra cells, which drove the drop in diversity. Across the cohort, a larger post-nadir drop in TCR diversity was inversely correlated with overall survival time among patients who died.

Reading the germline V gene gives CDR1 SGHRS and CDR2 YFSETQ. V and J lose 2 bases and 6 bases, and a span of 12 bases separates them. There are 14 amino acids in the CDR3, from cysteine to phenylalanine inclusive. Only the CDR3 DNA stays, 42 bases, in frame from base 1. Here the sequenced sample was peripheral blood, taken from a patient treated with photon-based radiotherapy. The TCR comes from a man between 50 and 59 years old with gastric cancer. In this chain, TRBV5-1 is recombined with TRBJ2-1; the best D guess is TRBD2, with 6 bases matching. For the CDR3, the sequence is CASSFERAPNEQFF. The nucleotide sequence reads TGCGCCAGCAGCTTCGAGCGGGCCCCCAATGAGCAGTTCTTC.